Described below is a single T cell receptor (beta chain) sequence and its context. The source of the sample is a study of control samples from healthy donors and cancer patients. In germline, CDR1 is SGHRS, CDR2 YFSETQ. Trimming removed 1 base at V and 6 bases at J, with 11 bases between. The CDR3 is made up of 14 amino acids. The table came from immunoSEQ multiplex PCR; TCRdb's copy has only in-frame clones and leaves some out. Here the sample spans approximately 20,000 clones, roughly 84% being singletons. The sequence came from a woman in her 70s with lung cancer. The chain couples TRBV5-1 to TRBJ2-1; D is ambiguous. Sequenced input: PBMCs. CDR3 protein: CASSLMGRGNEQFF. As DNA, the CDR3 is TGCGCCAGCAGCTTGATGGGTAGAGGCAATGAGCAGTTCTTC.